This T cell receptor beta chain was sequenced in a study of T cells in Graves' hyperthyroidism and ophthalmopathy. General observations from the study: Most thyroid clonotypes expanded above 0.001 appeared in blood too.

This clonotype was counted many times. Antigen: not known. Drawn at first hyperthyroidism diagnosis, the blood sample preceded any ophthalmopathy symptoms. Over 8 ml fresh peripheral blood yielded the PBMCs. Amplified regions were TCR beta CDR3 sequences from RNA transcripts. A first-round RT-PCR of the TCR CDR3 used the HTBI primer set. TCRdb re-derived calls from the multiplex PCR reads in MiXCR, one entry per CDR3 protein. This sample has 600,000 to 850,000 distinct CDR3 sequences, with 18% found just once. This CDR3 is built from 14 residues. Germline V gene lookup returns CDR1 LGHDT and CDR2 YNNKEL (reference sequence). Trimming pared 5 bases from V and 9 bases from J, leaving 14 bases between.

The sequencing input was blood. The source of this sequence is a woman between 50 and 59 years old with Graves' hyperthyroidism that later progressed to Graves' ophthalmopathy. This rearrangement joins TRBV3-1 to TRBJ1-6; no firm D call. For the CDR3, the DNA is TGTGCCAGCAGCGACCAGGCAACGGGTTCACCCCTCCACTTT. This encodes CASSDQATGSPLHF.